A selection of T cell receptor beta chains follows, all from one sample in a study of CD8+ T cells in alopecia areata. This table comes from immunoSEQ multiplex PCR, and its TCRdb copy is limited to in-frame clones, with some not included. The sample records about 140,000 clones, roughly four fifths being singletons. The specimen comprised CD8+ T cells sorted from blood, sampled at week 4, from a patient treated with tofacitinib. These receptors were obtained from a human donor with alopecia areata. CDR3s include the opening cysteine and the closing phenylalanine or tryptophan. A D gene is named only where the DNA matches it firmly. Expanded clones are given a class, and other clones once, few, many or no size at all.

CDR3nt	CDR3aa	d_gene	abundance	v_gene	j_gene
TGTGCCAGCAGCTCGGGACAGAACTACAATGAGCAGTTCTTC	CASSSGQNYNEQFF	TRBD1	once	TRBV7-9	TRBJ2-1
TGCAGCGTTGGGGACAGCCCAGGAGATACGCAGTATTTT	CSVGDSPGDTQYF	TRBD1	-	TRBV29-1	TRBJ2-3
TGTGCCAGCAGCTTGGTGGGGCCAGATACGCAGTATTTT	CASSLVGPDTQYF	-	-	TRBV7-2	TRBJ2-3
TGCAGCGTTGGGGGTTTAGGGACAGGGCTTGGCAATCAGCCCCAGCATTTT	CSVGGLGTGLGNQPQHF	TRBD1	few	TRBV29-1	TRBJ1-5
TGTGCCAGCACGGCGGTCGATCTCAACTATGGCTACACCTTC	CASTAVDLNYGYTF	-	-	TRBV6-6	TRBJ1-2
TGTGCCAGCAGCTTGAGTTTCGAGCAGTACTTC	CASSLSFEQYF	-	-	TRBV7-9	TRBJ2-7
TGTGCCAGCAGCCCCCGGACAGCCCCCTACGAGCAGTACTTC	CASSPRTAPYEQYF	-	-	TRBV11-3	TRBJ2-7
TGCGCCAGCAGCGGGGGCTACAATGAGCAGTTCTTC	CASSGGYNEQFF	-	once	TRBV10-2	TRBJ2-1
TGTGCCAGTACGCAACCGGGTGCTTACGGCTACACCTTC	CASTQPGAYGYTF	-	-	TRBV7-2	TRBJ1-2
TGCGCCAGCAGCTTGTCGGGATATGGCTACACCTTC	CASSLSGYGYTF	-	-	TRBV5-1	TRBJ1-2
TGTGCCAGCAAGGGATACACAGATACGCAGTATTTT	CASKGYTDTQYF	-	-	TRBV7-9	TRBJ2-3
TGTGCCAGCGGGGGAGGTATGAATTACGAGCAGTACTTC	CASGGGMNYEQYF	-	-	TRBV7-9	TRBJ2-7
TGTGCCAGCAGCTTAGACAGGGAAATACACGAGCAGTACTTC	CASSLDREIHEQYF	-	-	TRBV7-2	TRBJ2-7
TGTGCCAGCAGTTACTCCTACGGAGGGGCGAATTCACCCCTCCACTTT	CASSYSYGGANSPLHF	-	-	TRBV6-5	TRBJ1-6
TGTGCCAGCAGCTCGGGAGCTCCCGGGGAGCTGTTTTTT	CASSSGAPGELFF	-	-	TRBV7-9	TRBJ2-2
TGTGCCAGCAGCCAAGATCTGAACAATGAGCAGTTCTTC	CASSQDLNNEQFF	-	once	TRBV4-2	TRBJ2-1
TGTGCCAGCAGTGGCAGGGGCTATGGCTACACCTTC	CASSGRGYGYTF	-	-	TRBV25-1	TRBJ1-2
TGCAGCGTTGAAGATGCCCTGGATCGCTCCTACAATGAGCAGTTCTTC	CSVEDALDRSYNEQFF	-	few	TRBV29-1	TRBJ2-1
TGTGCCAGCAGCCCAGGGGCGAACCCTAGCAATCAGCCCCAGCATTTT	CASSPGANPSNQPQHF	-	-	TRBV7-2	TRBJ1-5
TGTGCCAGCAGTGACATTTGGACAGGGGGCCCAGATACGCAGTATTTT	CASSDIWTGGPDTQYF	TRBD1	-	TRBV6-4	TRBJ2-3
TGTGCCAGCAGCTTAGGGGCCCCGCCCACAGATACGCAGTATTTT	CASSLGAPPTDTQYF	-	-	TRBV11-2	TRBJ2-3
TGCAGCGTGCCAGGGAACACCGGGGAGCTGTTTTTT	CSVPGNTGELFF	-	-	TRBV29-1	TRBJ2-2
TGTGCCAGCAGTTACAGCTCCTACAATGAGCAGTTCTTC	CASSYSSYNEQFF	-	-	TRBV6-5	TRBJ2-1
TGTGCCAGCAGTATCGGACCCGGGGAGCTGTTTTTT	CASSIGPGELFF	-	-	TRBV6-5	TRBJ2-2
TGTGCCTGGAGTGGGGGACAGCCCAATCAGCCCCAGCATTTT	CAWSGGQPNQPQHF	TRBD1	-	TRBV30	TRBJ1-5
TGTGCCAGCAGCTTGCAGGGAGCCAAAAACATTCAGTACTTC	CASSLQGAKNIQYF	-	-	TRBV7-9	TRBJ2-4
TGTGCCAGCAGCCCGCGGTGGGCGGGGGGGCAAGAGACCCAGTACTTC	CASSPRWAGGQETQYF	TRBD2	-	TRBV9	TRBJ2-5
TGCGCCAGCAGCCAGCGGACAGGAACAGATACGCAGTATTTT	CASSQRTGTDTQYF	TRBD1	-	TRBV4-3	TRBJ2-3
TGCGCCAGCAGTCACCCGGGGGGGGGCCGGGATGAGCAGTTCTTC	CASSHPGGGRDEQFF	TRBD2	-	TRBV23-1	TRBJ2-1
TGTGCCAGCATGGGACTACAAGGCGACTGGGAGCTGTTTTTT	CASMGLQGDWELFF	TRBD2	-	TRBV2	TRBJ2-2
TGCAGCGTCTACAGTGCCCCCTACGAGCAGTACTTC	CSVYSAPYEQYF	-	-	TRBV29-1	TRBJ2-7
TGCGCCAGCAGCCAAGATAGGGACAGGATCGCTGAAGCTTTCTTT	CASSQDRDRIAEAFF	TRBD1	-	TRBV4-1	TRBJ1-1
TGTGCCAGCAGCCAACGGACTGGGGGGACCCGGGCAGATACGCAGTATTTT	CASSQRTGGTRADTQYF	-	-	TRBV4-2	TRBJ2-3
TGTGCCAGTAGTATGGAGGGAAATCAGCCCCAGCATTTT	CASSMEGNQPQHF	-	-	TRBV19	TRBJ1-5
TGCGCCAGCAGCCCCACAGGGGGGCTCCACGAGCAGTACTTC	CASSPTGGLHEQYF	TRBD1	-	TRBV4-1	TRBJ2-7
TGCGCCAGCAGCCAAGATGCCAGCACAGATACGCAGTATTTT	CASSQDASTDTQYF	-	-	TRBV4-1	TRBJ2-3
TGTGCCAGCAGCCCGCTTGGGCACCTCAAAGATAGCGAGCAGTACTTC	CASSPLGHLKDSEQYF	-	-	TRBV28	TRBJ2-7
TGTGCCAGCAGCCCCCGACAGGGTACCGGGGAGCTGTTTTTT	CASSPRQGTGELFF	TRBD1	-	TRBV13	TRBJ2-2
TGCGCCAGCAGCGCCTCTTGGGACAGGGCCGCCTACGAGCAGTACTTC	CASSASWDRAAYEQYF	TRBD1	-	TRBV5-1	TRBJ2-7
TGCGCCAGCAGCTTGAGAGACGAGCAGTACTTC	CASSLRDEQYF	-	-	TRBV5-1	TRBJ2-7
TGTGCCTGGAGTGGTGGGTACAATGAGCAGTTCTTC	CAWSGGYNEQFF	-	-	TRBV30	TRBJ2-1
TGCGCCAGCAGCCCCGGTGGTTCCCCCTACGAGCAGTACTTC	CASSPGGSPYEQYF	-	-	TRBV5-1	TRBJ2-7
TGTGCCAGCAGCGTAGGCGGGGGGAAAGAGACCCAGTACTTC	CASSVGGGKETQYF	TRBD2	-	TRBV9	TRBJ2-5
TGTGCCAGCAGTTACGGGACAGGGGACGAGCAGTACTTC	CASSYGTGDEQYF	TRBD1	-	TRBV6-5	TRBJ2-7
TGTGCCAGCAGCCCAGACGGGGGGCCCACTCCCCGAAGGACAGATACGCAGTATTTT	CASSPDGGPTPRRTDTQYF	-	-	TRBV11-2	TRBJ2-3
TGCGCCAGCCGATTCTCCGGGACTTCCAACTACGAGCAGTACTTC	CASRFSGTSNYEQYF	-	-	TRBV23-1	TRBJ2-7
TGTGCCAGCAGTTACGGAGAGAACAATGAGCAGTTCTTC	CASSYGENNEQFF	-	-	TRBV6-5	TRBJ2-1
TGTGCCAGCAGCACCTCAGCGGGGGGCAAGGATACGCAGTATTTT	CASSTSAGGKDTQYF	TRBD2	-	TRBV7-6	TRBJ2-3
TGCGCCAGCAGCCAAGCGGAGCGGTACAATGAGCAGTTCTTC	CASSQAERYNEQFF	-	-	TRBV4-3	TRBJ2-1
TGTGCCAGCAGCACAGGGGGCGCGACGTCCTACAATGAGCAGTTCTTC	CASSTGGATSYNEQFF	TRBD1	once	TRBV9	TRBJ2-1
TGTGCCAGCAGCTTATATTATGGGGGGGCCTACGAGCAGTACTTC	CASSLYYGGAYEQYF	TRBD2	-	TRBV11-2	TRBJ2-7
TGTGCCAGCAGCTTAACGGGAGCAACTAATGAAAAACTGTTTTTT	CASSLTGATNEKLFF	-	-	TRBV7-9	TRBJ1-4
TGTGCCAGCAGTGGAGAGACCCAGTACTTC	CASSGETQYF	-	once	TRBV7-2	TRBJ2-5
TGTGCCAGCAGTCCAGCCGGGGGGAGCCAAGAGACCCAGTACTTC	CASSPAGGSQETQYF	TRBD2	-	TRBV7-3	TRBJ2-5
TGCAGCGTTGTAATCAGGGATCGACTCTACGAGCAGTACTTC	CSVVIRDRLYEQYF	-	-	TRBV29-1	TRBJ2-7
TGTGCCAGCAGCTCCACTAGCGGGGGGACCCCCGGGGAGCTGTTTTTT	CASSSTSGGTPGELFF	TRBD2	-	TRBV7-2	TRBJ2-2
TGTGCCAGCACTCGGGCGGTCACGGGCATCGGTACGCAGTATTTT	CASTRAVTGIGTQYF	-	-	TRBV9	TRBJ2-3
TGTGCCAGCAGCTCTGGGACAGGCCGCCCCTACGAGCAGTACTTC	CASSSGTGRPYEQYF	TRBD1	-	TRBV9	TRBJ2-7
TGCGCCAGCAGCCAAGAGTCTCCGGACAGGGTAGGATGGTTCAACAATGAGCAGTTCTTC	CASSQESPDRVGWFNNEQFF	TRBD1	-	TRBV4-3	TRBJ2-1
TGTGCCAGCAGCGGGAGGGGAGCGACCGGGGAGCTGTTTTTT	CASSGRGATGELFF	TRBD2	-	TRBV13	TRBJ2-2